The 18 T cell receptor beta chains listed next were all sequenced from one sample in a study of blood T cell repertoires in COVID-19. TCRdb keeps only in-frame clones here, not all; method: immunoSEQ multiplex PCR. The sample lists some 520,000 clones, 89% seen once, with 0.75% to 0.9% in the top ten. Sequencing was carried out using peripheral blood. The origin of the receptors is a man younger than 30 with COVID-19, enrolled during active disease.

The CDR3 nucleotides are TGTGCCAGCAGAGGACCGGGACTAGCGACATACGAGCAGTACTTC. Translation: CASRGPGLATYEQYF. The J gene is TRBJ2-7, the V gene TRBV6-5; 10 bases match TRBD2. V lost 6 bases to trimming and J lost 4 bases; unmatched junction nucleotides: 9. Germline-derived CDR1 and CDR2 are MNHEY and SVGAGI. The CDR3 is 15 amino acids.

The V and J genes are TRBV15 and TRBJ1-4, with 8 bases identical to TRBD1. CDR3 length: 15 residues. J gave up 8 bases and V 2 bases, and 7 bases lay outside the gene matches. Germline V lookup: CDR1 LNHNV, CDR2 YYDKDF (reference sequence). The CDR3 protein is CATSRLTGGREKLFF. The CDR3 nucleotides are TGTGCCACCAGCAGACTTACAGGGGGGAGGGAAAAACTGTTTTTT.

The chain joins TRBV18 to TRBJ2-7; D is possibly TRBD1 (6 bases). The germline V gene has CDR1 KGHSH and CDR2 LQKENI. The CDR3 runs to 13 residues. V lost 5 bases and J lost 3, with 11 bases in between. CDR3 sequence (DNA): TGTGCCAGCTCAACCACAGGGAGCTACGAGCAGTACTTC. Its translation: CASSTTGSYEQYF.

J is TRBJ1-1 and V is TRBV9; D call uncertain. V was trimmed by 0 bases and J by 1 base, leaving 4 bases between them. CDR3 size: 13 residues. CDR1 is SGDLS and CDR2 is YYNGEE in the germline V gene. In DNA form, the CDR3 reads TGTGCCAGCAGCGTAGGGCCGAACACTGAAGCTTTCTTT. Amino acids: CASSVGPNTEAFF.

This chain connects TRBV15 to TRBJ2-1; TRBD2 might be the D (6 bases). Germline-derived CDR1 and CDR2 are LNHNV and YYDKDF (reference sequence). V was cut by 0 bases and J by 1 base, with 7 bases left in between. The CDR3 is 15 residues long. The CDR3 loop is CATSREEGSYNEQFF. The CDR3 DNA sequence: TGTGCCACCAGCAGAGAGGAGGGGTCCTACAATGAGCAGTTCTTC.

CDR3 DNA sequence: TGCGCCAGCAGCCTCCAGGTCGGGACAGGGAACACTGAAGCTTTCTTT. Protein sequence: CASSLQVGTGNTEAFF. The V call is TRBV5-1, the J call TRBJ1-1, with TRBD1 matching over 8 bases. The CDR3 contains 16 residues. Germline CDR1 and CDR2: SGHRS and YFSETQ. J was trimmed by 1 base and V by 4 bases; bases with no gene match: 9.

This chain uses TRBV3-1 (or the pseudogene TRBV3-2) with TRBJ1-5; 7 bases fit TRBD1. Germline-derived CDR1 and CDR2 are LGHDT and YNNKEL (reference sequence). This CDR3 region has 15 residues. V was pared by 4 bases and J by 4 bases, with 7 bases of the junction left unmatched. The chain's CDR3 is CASSPRQGWNQPQHF. The DNA for the CDR3 is TGTGCCAGCAGCCCCCGACAGGGATGGAATCAGCCCCAGCATTTT.

V and J are TRBV29-1 and TRBJ2-7; TRBD1 matches 8 bases. The CDR3 is made up of 13 amino acids. In germline, CDR1 is SQVTM, CDR2 ANQGSEA. The ends lost 7 bases at V and 2 bases at J; junction bases unmatched: 7. The CDR3 region is CSATGGGAYEQYF. The CDR3 nucleotides are TGCAGCGCCACAGGGGGAGGAGCCTACGAGCAGTACTTC.

The chain uses TRBV19 and TRBJ2-7; 13 bases are a match to TRBD2. Per germline, CDR1 LNHDA and CDR2 SQIVND (reference sequence). This CDR3 contains 15 residues. J lost 6 bases, V lost 6 bases, and 8 bases had no gene match. The CDR3 here is CASSSTSGRAPEQYF. The CDR3 DNA reads as TGTGCCAGTAGCTCTACTAGCGGGAGGGCCCCCGAGCAGTACTTC.

The V and J genes are TRBV7-5 and TRBJ2-3; the table's D call TRBD1 went unverified against the DNA. TRBV7-5 is recorded as a pseudogene. The CDR3 is 15 amino acids. In DNA, the CDR3 is TGTGTCAGAAGTCCCTTAGGGGAAGGCACAGATACGCAGTATTTT. Residues: CVRSPLGEGTDTQYF.

The chain carries TRBV5-4 and TRBJ2-1; 7 bases match TRBD2. V lost 4 bases to trimming and J lost 6 bases; unmatched junction nucleotides: 7. The CDR3 sequence is 14 residues long. Germline CDR1 and CDR2: SGHNT and YYREEE (reference sequence). The CDR3 bases are TGTGCCAGCAGCATAGGACTAGAGTTCAATGAGCAGTTCTTC. It translates to CASSIGLEFNEQFF.

This rearrangement joins TRBV11-1 to TRBJ2-7; D unclear. Trimming shortened V by 1 base and J by 2 bases, and 6 bases separated the two germline ends. CDR3 length: 13 residues. Germline CDR1 reads SGHAT; CDR2 reads FQDESV (reference sequence). CDR3 DNA sequence: TGTGCCAGCAGCTTAGTAGATCCCTACGAGCAGTACTTC. Protein: CASSLVDPYEQYF.

The chain employs TRBV19 and TRBJ2-1; 12 bases are shared with TRBD2. Germline trimming cut 6 bases from V and 9 bases from J; bases unmatched to any gene: 6. The CDR3 is made up of 14 amino acids. Germline CDR1 reads LNHDA; CDR2 reads SQIVND (reference sequence). The CDR3 DNA sequence: TGTGCCAGTAGCGGGCTAGCGGGAGGGCTTGAGCAGTTCTTC. It translates to CASSGLAGGLEQFF.

V gene TRBV11-2 combines with J gene TRBJ1-1, with TRBD1 matching 7 bases. Looked up from germline, CDR1 is SGHAT and CDR2 is FQNNGV. The CDR3 loop spans 13 amino acids. Trimming removed 4 bases from V and 4 bases from J; junction bases left unmatched: 3. The CDR3 region has the DNA TGTGCCAGCAGCTCCTACAGGGGCACTGAAGCTTTCTTT. Translated: CASSSYRGTEAFF. The full variable domain, rest sourced from reference TRBV11-2 and TRBJ1-1, is EAGVAQSPRYKIIEKRQSVAFWCNPISGHATLYWYQQILGQGPKLLIQFQNNGVVDDSQLPKDRFSAERLKGVDSTLKIQPAKLEDSAVYLCASSSYRGTEAFFGQGTRLTVV.

The V call is TRBV5-4, the J call TRBJ2-7; a weak D match, TRBD2 (7 bases). There are 13 residues in the CDR3. Per the germline V gene, CDR1 is SGHNT and CDR2 is YYREEE (reference sequence). V was trimmed by 6 bases and J by 5 bases, leaving 15 bases between them. The CDR3 DNA reads TGTGCCAGCACCGCTGGGGGGGCTAACGAGCAGTACTTC. As protein: CASTAGGANEQYF. Using reference TRBV5-4 and TRBJ2-7 for the parts outside the CDR3, the full variable domain is ETGVTQSPTHLIKTRGQQVTLRCSSQSGHNTVSWYQQALGQGPQFIFQYYREEENGRGNFPPRFSGLQFPNYSSELNVNALELDDSALYLCASTAGGANEQYFGPGTRLTVT.

V and J are TRBV9 and TRBJ1-1, with 9 positions matching TRBD1. V dropped 4 bases and J dropped 5; count of bases not matched to a gene: 9. CDR3 size: 15 residues. Germline CDR1 is SGDLS and CDR2 is YYNGEE. CDR3 DNA: TGTGCCAGCAGCCCCCTACCCGGACAGGGGACTGAAGCTTTCTTT. It specifies CASSPLPGQGTEAFF.

The chain joins TRBV27 to TRBJ1-2; 7 positions agree with TRBD1. The CDR3 is made up of 13 amino acids. V lost 3 bases to trimming and J lost 3 bases; unmatched junction nucleotides: 1. Germline V gene sequence: CDR1 MNHEY, CDR2 SMNVEV (reference sequence). The CDR3 protein is CASSFGQDYGYTF. Here the CDR3 DNA reads TGTGCCAGCAGTTTTGGACAGGACTATGGCTACACCTTC.

V usage is TRBV19 and J usage is TRBJ2-1; 12 bases are shared with TRBD2. Losses at the gene ends were 4 bases for V and 10 bases for J; bases not matched to a gene: 11. The CDR3 covers 16 residues. CDR1 LNHDA and CDR2 SQIVND come from the germline V gene (reference sequence). CDR3 sequence reads: CASSSDGTSGYWEQFF. The CDR3 region has the DNA TGTGCCAGTAGTAGCGATGGGACTAGCGGGTACTGGGAGCAGTTCTTC.